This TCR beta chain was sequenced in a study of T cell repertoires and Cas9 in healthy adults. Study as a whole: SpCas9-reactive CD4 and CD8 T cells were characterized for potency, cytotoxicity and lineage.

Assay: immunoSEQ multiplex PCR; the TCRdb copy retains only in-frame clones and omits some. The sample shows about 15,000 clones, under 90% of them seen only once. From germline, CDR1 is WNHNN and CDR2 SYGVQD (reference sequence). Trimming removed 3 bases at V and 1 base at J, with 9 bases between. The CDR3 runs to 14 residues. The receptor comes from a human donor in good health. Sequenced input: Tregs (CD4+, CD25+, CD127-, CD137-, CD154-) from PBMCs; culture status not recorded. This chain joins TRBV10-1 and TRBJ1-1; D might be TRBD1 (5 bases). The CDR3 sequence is CASSERRGNTEAFF. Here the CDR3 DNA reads TGCGCCAGCAGTGAAAGGAGGGGGAACACTGAAGCTTTCTTT.